This TCR beta chain stems from a study of control samples from healthy donors and cancer patients. Clones were read by immunoSEQ multiplex PCR, and TCRdb kept only the in-frame ones, dropping some. The sample includes 85,000 to 95,000 clones, approximately 78% of them seen just once. This CDR3 spans 15 amino acids. This TCR was recovered from a woman in her sixties or seventies in good health. Sequenced material: blood. V is TRBV21-1 and J is TRBJ2-1; the table calls TRBD1, which could not be checked here. TRBV21-1 has pseudogene status. CDR3 sequence (DNA): TGTGCCAGCAGCAACCGGGACAATAAGCCCGATGAGCAGTTCTTC. As protein: CASSNRDNKPDEQFF.